This T cell receptor (beta chain) was captured by sequencing in a study of shared clonotypes between healthy human individuals. Comment on this clone: The same CDR3 arises from other DNA sequences in this sample as well.

The V gene's germline CDR1 is PRHDT and CDR2 FYEKMQ (reference sequence). V lost 0 bases and J lost 4, with 12 bases in between. This CDR3 is 15 amino acids long. Method: immunoSEQ multiplex PCR; TCRdb's copy keeps in-frame clones and lacks some. The sample includes about 1.9 million clones, 90% to 95% of them seen just once. As defined, naive CD8 cells were CD45RO-negative and positively selected for CCR7, with terminally differentiated effector memory CD45RA+ cells excluded. The source of this sequence is a man aged 18 to 30 in good health. Some clones in this sample may be carry-over from other donors' samples. Sequenced input: naive CD8+ T cells from PBMCs. The chain recombines TRBV13 with TRBJ1-1; D is undetermined. The CDR3 reads CASSLGRGRGTEAFF. The CDR3 DNA follows: TGTGCCAGCAGCTTAGGCCGAGGGCGAGGCACTGAAGCTTTCTTT. The complete variable domain, with remaining parts taken from reference TRBV13 and TRBJ1-1, reads AAGVIQSPRHLIKEKRETATLKCYPIPRHDTVYWYQQGPGQDPQFLISFYEKMQSDKGSIPDRFSAQQFSDYHSELNMSSLELGDSALYFCASSLGRGRGTEAFFGQGTRLTVV.